These 32 T cell receptor beta chains were sequenced from one sample in a study of beta chain features in type 1 diabetes. Study results and caveats: In every one of the four CD4+ subsets, TCRB CDR3s were moderately but significantly shorter in Type 1 diabetes patients.

TCRB transcripts that were expressed got sequenced, as all of the isolated RNA had been reverse transcribed. Repertoires were generated with immunoSEQ multiplex PCR, while TCRdb's copy carries only in-frame clones and drops some. The table includes about 710,000 clones, more than 12% detected once. For these receptors, no antigen is known. The sample consisted of naive CD4+ T cells from blood. These receptors originate from a man aged 18-30 years with type 1 diabetes.

This clone has only a few counts. This chain uses TRBV10-3 with TRBJ1-1; D ambiguous. CDR1 ENHRY and CDR2 SYGVKD come from the germline V gene. The CDR3 extends over 13 amino acids. Trimming took off 1 base at V and 0 bases at J, with 3 bases between the two ends. The CDR3 coding sequence is TGTGCCATCAGTGAGTTTGTGAACACTGAAGCTTTCTTT. It specifies CAISEFVNTEAFF.

This rearrangement joins TRBV11-3 to TRBJ2-3; the match to TRBD1 covers 7 bases. The CDR3 contains 15 residues. Germline assignment: CDR1 SGHNT and CDR2 YENEEA. The V and J ends lost 5 bases and 1 base, in that order; junction bases with no gene match: 6. CDR3 in amino acids: CASSLQGLGTDTQYF. CDR3 DNA sequence: TGTGCCAGCAGCCTACAGGGGCTCGGCACAGATACGCAGTATTTT.

The V and J genes are TRBV5-1 and TRBJ2-7, with a possible D match to TRBD1 (6 bases). V was pared by 4 bases and J by 3 bases, with 11 bases between. The CDR3 spans 13 residues. Germline lookup yields CDR1 SGHRS and CDR2 YFSETQ. Here the CDR3 DNA reads TGCGCCAGCAGCCCGGGACACCTCTACGAGCAGTACTTC. Its protein product is CASSPGHLYEQYF.

This clone has a handful of counts. The chain carries TRBV21-1 and TRBJ1-1; TRBD1 reflects the table's D call only, with no check against the DNA. TRBV21-1 is listed as a pseudogene. This CDR3 has 12 residues. The DNA of the CDR3 is TGTGCCAGCATCATCATGAACACTGAAGCTTTCTTT. Protein product: CASIIMNTEAFF.

Details on this clone: This same CDR3 is encoded by further DNA sequences in the sample. V usage is TRBV30 and J usage is TRBJ2-5; tentative D call: TRBD1 (5 bases). Trimming cost V 0 bases and J 3 bases, with 8 bases left between them. There are 13 residues in the CDR3. Germline CDR1 and CDR2: GTSNPN and SVGIG (reference sequence). CDR3 protein: CAWSVLREETQYF. The DNA for the CDR3 is TGTGCCTGGAGTGTTCTCAGGGAAGAGACCCAGTACTTC.

The chain employs TRBV30 and TRBJ2-7; D gene unclear. This CDR3 has 11 residues. The V and J ends lost 3 bases and 8 bases respectively, with 11 bases between them. CDR1 is GTSNPN, CDR2 SVGIG, per germline (reference sequence). In DNA, the CDR3 is TGTGCCTGGAGCCAAGGATTTAAGCAGTACTTC. Its translation: CAWSQGFKQYF.

V usage is TRBV5-4 and J usage is TRBJ2-5; the match to TRBD2 covers 7 bases. Unmatched junction bases numbered 7, after V lost 4 bases and J lost 1 base. The CDR3 spans 15 residues. Germline V lookup: CDR1 SGHNT, CDR2 YYREEE (reference sequence). The CDR3 nucleotides are TGTGCCAGCAGCCCAGGGACTACGACCCAAGAGACCCAGTACTTC. It specifies CASSPGTTTQETQYF.

This clone showed up just a few times. The genes are TRBV7-2 and TRBJ2-1, with D unresolved. CDR1 and CDR2 from the germline V gene are SGHTA and FQGNSA. V was pared by 5 bases and J by 2 bases, with 16 bases between. The CDR3 loop spans 16 amino acids. The CDR3 bases are TGTGCCAGCAGCCCGGAAGTAATTCCTACCTACAATGAGCAGTTCTTC. Translated: CASSPEVIPTYNEQFF.

The rearrangement links TRBV28 to TRBJ2-7; D ambiguous. CDR1 MDHEN and CDR2 SYDVKM come from the germline V gene. Between the trimmed V and J ends, which lost 8 bases and 3 bases, there was a span of 8 bases. This CDR3 comprises 11 residues. The CDR3 DNA follows: TGTGCCAGCTTGGGCAGCTACGAGCAGTACTTC. Amino acid sequence: CASLGSYEQYF.

The rearrangement joins TRBV27 to TRBJ1-1, with unresolved D. V was clipped by 0 bases and J by 1 base, with 15 bases between them. The germline gives CDR1 MNHEY, CDR2 SMNVEV (reference sequence). This CDR3 comprises 17 residues. The CDR3 DNA reads as TGTGCCAGCAGTTTATCACGCGGCCCAGTAAAGAACACTGAAGCTTTCTTT. This gives the protein CASSLSRGPVKNTEAFF.

The chain combines TRBV10-3 with TRBJ1-2; no reliable D call. The germline gives CDR1 ENHRY, CDR2 SYGVKD. CDR3 length equals 15 residues. V was clipped by 6 bases and J by 5 bases, with 19 bases between them. DNA of the CDR3: TGTGCCATCAGCGAGGAGTCGATCACGGTTTATGGCTACACCTTC. Encoded protein: CAISEESITVYGYTF.

This clone has only a few counts. The J gene is TRBJ2-7, the V gene TRBV29-1; D perhaps matches TRBD2 (6 bases). The germline V gene has CDR1 SQVTM and CDR2 ANQGSEA. Trimming shortened V by 4 bases and J by 4 bases, and 11 bases separated the two germline ends. The CDR3 runs 12 residues. The CDR3 is CSVGRGVYEQYF. DNA for the CDR3: TGCAGCGTTGGGAGGGGAGTATACGAGCAGTACTTC.

This clone has just a few counts. V and J are TRBV4-1 and TRBJ2-1, with D perhaps matching TRBD2 (7 bases). Germline V lookup: CDR1 MGHRA, CDR2 YSYEKL. CDR3 length: 15 amino acids. The V end was cut by 2 bases, the J end by 4 bases, with 12 bases between. CDR3 residues: CASSQSGTPYNEQFF. CDR3 nucleotides: TGCGCCAGCAGCCAAAGCGGGACACCTTACAATGAGCAGTTCTTC.

The gene calls are TRBV7-3 and TRBJ1-5; TRBD1 is a possible D gene (6 bases). The V gene lost 3 bases and the J gene lost 4 bases, with 10 bases spanning the gap. Germline assignment: CDR1 SGHTA and CDR2 FQGTGA. The CDR3 runs to 14 residues. The CDR3 DNA sequence: TGTGCCAGCAGCTTGGACAGCTTTAATCAGCCCCAGCATTTT. Translating gives CASSLDSFNQPQHF. Full variable domain (remainder filled in from reference TRBV7-3 and TRBJ1-5): GAGVSQTPSNKVTEKGKYVELRCDPISGHTALYWYRQSLGQGPEFLIYFQGTGAADDSGLPNDRFFAVRPEGSVSTLKIQRTERGDSAVYLCASSLDSFNQPQHFGDGTRLSIL.

The chain uses TRBV5-4 and TRBJ2-1; possibly TRBD1 for D (5 bases). CDR3 length equals 16 residues. Trimming stripped 4 bases from V and 5 bases from J, with 19 bases between. Germline CDR1 and CDR2: SGHNT and YYREEE (reference sequence). CDR3 loop: CASSPKAAQGNNEQFF. The CDR3 DNA follows: TGTGCCAGCAGCCCTAAGGCGGCGCAGGGTAACAATGAGCAGTTCTTC.

The chain carries TRBV9 and TRBJ1-6, with D possibly being TRBD1 (5 bases). With 4 bases removed from V and 10 bases from J, the gap between germline ends came to 21 bases. This CDR3 has 16 amino acids. From germline, CDR1 is SGDLS and CDR2 YYNGEE. CDR3 loop: CASSTSGGGVNSPLHF. For the CDR3, the DNA is TGTGCCAGCAGCACCTCCGGGGGAGGGGTTAACTCACCCCTCCACTTT.

This clone was picked up a small number of times. This rearrangement joins TRBV9 to TRBJ2-2, with D uncertain. In germline, CDR1 is SGDLS, CDR2 YYNGEE. V shed 3 bases and J shed 5 bases, with 14 bases lying between them. This CDR3 spans 15 amino acids. The CDR3 sequence: CASSGGNVGTGELFF. The CDR3 coding sequence is TGTGCCAGCAGCGGTGGCAACGTCGGGACCGGGGAGCTGTTTTTT. The variable domain in full, with the rest retrieved from reference TRBV9 and TRBJ2-2, is DSGVTQTPKHLITATGQRVTLRCSPRSGDLSVYWYQQSLDQGLQFLIQYYNGEERAKGNILERFSAQQFPDLHSELNLSSLELGDSALYFCASSGGNVGTGELFFGEGSRLTVL.

The chain uses TRBV29-1 and TRBJ2-3, with 11 bases that match TRBD1. Germline CDR1 SQVTM, CDR2 ANQGSEA. The CDR3 is 14 residues long. V lost 7 bases and J lost 3; bases outside the gene matches: 6. The CDR3, as DNA: TGCAGCGCCTGGGACAGGGGGGAGACAGATACGCAGTATTTT. Residues: CSAWDRGETDTQYF.

Concerning this clone itself: This sample also contains other DNA sequences that code for the same CDR3. V is TRBV7-2 and J is TRBJ1-3; a weak D match, TRBD1 (5 bases). CDR1 is SGHTA, CDR2 FQGNSA, per germline. V was pared by 1 base and J by 0 bases, with 7 bases between. This CDR3 spans 15 amino acids. The CDR3 DNA reads TGTGCCAGCAGCTTAGTGGGGGGCTCTGGAAACACCATATATTTT. As protein: CASSLVGGSGNTIYF.

The rearrangement joins TRBV5-4 to TRBJ2-1; perhaps TRBD2 as D (6 bases). Trimming took 4 bases from V and 7 from J, leaving 24 bases between them. The CDR3 is 17 amino acids. Germline loops: CDR1 SGHNT, CDR2 YYREEE (reference sequence). The DNA for the CDR3 is TGTGCCAGCAGCCCCCCCGGGACTTTGCCCGCATTGAATGAGCAGTTCTTC. It codes for CASSPPGTLPALNEQFF.

This clone was counted a few times. At the DNA level, this CDR3 is encoded by other sequences in the same sample as well. The chain joins TRBV28 to TRBJ1-1; 7 bases align to TRBD1. Germline-derived CDR1 and CDR2 are MDHEN and SYDVKM. Unmatched junction bases numbered 4, after V lost 6 bases and J lost 0 bases. The CDR3 runs 14 residues. CDR3: CASSPGQVNTEAFF. The CDR3 nucleotides read TGTGCCAGCAGCCCAGGACAGGTGAACACTGAAGCTTTCTTT.

The chain uses TRBV28 and TRBJ2-7; 10 bases agree with TRBD2. CDR1 and CDR2 from the germline V gene are MDHEN and SYDVKM. The CDR3 length is 17 residues. V was pared by 6 bases and J by 1 base, with 12 bases of the junction left unmatched. The CDR3: CASRRGVAGGPSYEQYF. CDR3 sequence (DNA): TGTGCCAGCAGACGAGGGGTAGCGGGGGGCCCGTCCTACGAGCAGTACTTC.

The rearrangement joins TRBV2 to TRBJ1-5; TRBD1 matches at 9 bases. The V gene end was trimmed by 3 bases and the J gene end by 3 bases; junction bases not matched to a gene: 15. CDR1 SNHLY and CDR2 FYNNEI come from the germline V gene. This CDR3 comprises 19 residues. CDR3 sequence: CASSDTRWERDRDNQPQHF. The CDR3 DNA is TGTGCCAGCAGTGATACAAGGTGGGAGCGGGACAGGGACAATCAGCCCCAGCATTTT.

This clone has just a few counts. This same CDR3 is encoded by further DNA sequences in the sample. CDR3 nucleotide sequence: TGTGCCAGCAGTTCGTACACCGGGGAGCTGTTTTTT. The encoded protein is CASSSYTGELFF. This rearrangement joins TRBV27 to TRBJ2-2, with no clear D. Germline CDR1 is MNHEY and CDR2 is SMNVEV (reference sequence). The CDR3 runs 12 residues. Trimming stripped 4 bases from V and 3 bases from J, with 3 bases between.

The chain links TRBV29-1 to TRBJ1-2; D ambiguous. V lost 6 bases and J lost 6, with 11 bases in between. In germline, CDR1 is SQVTM, CDR2 ANQGSEA. This CDR3 spans 11 amino acids. The CDR3 region has the DNA TGCAGCGTCTTCGGTACGAATGGCTACACCTTC. Translation gives CSVFGTNGYTF. The full variable domain, with the rest looked up from reference TRBV29-1 and TRBJ1-2, is SAVISQKPSRDICQRGTSLTIQCQVDSQVTMMFWYRQQPGQSLTLIATANQGSEATYESGFVIDKFPISRPNLTFSTLTVSNMSPEDSSIYLCSVFGTNGYTFGSGTRLTVV.

This clone has more than one count but fewer than ten. The CDR3 loop reads CASSPGEWDLLNTEAFF. CDR3 DNA: TGTGCCAGCAGCCCCGGGGAATGGGACCTTCTTAACACTGAAGCTTTCTTT. This chain links TRBV25-1 with TRBJ1-1, with a possible D match to TRBD1 (5 bases). CDR3 length equals 17 residues. Trimming removed 6 bases from V and 2 bases from J, with 22 bases in between. CDR1 and CDR2 (germline): MGHDK, SYGVNS.

V gene TRBV19 combines with J gene TRBJ1-1, with D tentatively TRBD1 (6 bases). The CDR3 runs to 13 residues. V shed 6 bases and J shed 3 bases, with 11 bases lying between them. The germline V gene encodes CDR1 LNHDA and CDR2 SQIVND (reference sequence). In DNA form, the CDR3 reads TGTGCCAGTAGAACGGCAGGGGACACTGAAGCTTTCTTT. It translates to CASRTAGDTEAFF.

This clone was counted once. The V gene is TRBV5-1, the J gene TRBJ2-2; D possibly uses TRBD1 or TRBD2 (6 bases each). This CDR3 is 15 amino acids long. CDR1 SGHRS and CDR2 YFSETQ come from the germline V gene. The V end lost 2 bases, the J end lost 2 bases, and 10 bases lay between the germline ends. The DNA for the CDR3 is TGCGCCAGCAGCTTCGGCGGGACAAACACCGGGGAGCTGTTTTTT. It yields the protein CASSFGGTNTGELFF.

The rearrangement uses TRBV5-1 and TRBJ2-5; the D gene could be TRBD1 or TRBD2 (5 bases each). Between the trimmed V and J ends, which lost 2 bases and 5 bases, there was a span of 10 bases. Germline V lookup: CDR1 SGHRS, CDR2 YFSETQ. The CDR3 is 13 amino acids. Written as DNA, the CDR3 is TGCGCCAGCAGCTTAGGGGAGCAGGAGACCCAGTACTTC. Translated: CASSLGEQETQYF.

The chain carries TRBV7-6 and TRBJ2-2; 9 nucleotides align to TRBD1. CDR3 length equals 17 residues. J lost 8 bases, V lost 5 bases, and 15 bases had no gene match. The germline V gene encodes CDR1 SGHVS and CDR2 FNYEAQ. Here the CDR3 reads CASSTRAGTGKMGELFF. The CDR3, as DNA: TGTGCCAGCAGCACCCGAGCCGGGACAGGGAAGATGGGGGAGCTGTTTTTT.

The table lists this clone with a few counts. This chain joins TRBV28 and TRBJ2-2; D remains ambiguous. Germline V lookup: CDR1 MDHEN, CDR2 SYDVKM. Trimming took off 2 bases at V and 6 bases at J, with 10 bases between the two ends. The length of the CDR3 is 14 residues. CDR3 DNA sequence: TGTGCCAGCAGTTTAGGATCTCGGCCCGGGGAGCTGTTTTTT. Protein sequence: CASSLGSRPGELFF.

V usage is TRBV7-2 and J usage is TRBJ2-3; 8 bases agree with TRBD2. J was trimmed by 3 bases and V by 7 bases; bases with no gene match: 12. The CDR3 contains 16 residues. CDR1 SGHTA and CDR2 FQGNSA come from the germline V gene. The CDR3 spells CASTKEGTGGTDTQYF. CDR3 nucleotides: TGTGCCAGCACCAAAGAAGGAACGGGGGGGACAGATACGCAGTATTTT.